This T cell receptor (beta chain) is drawn from a study of T cell clusters in autoimmune cytopenias. Points from the study as a whole: TRB repertoire shifts in secondary cytopenia and chronic lymphocytic leukemia mostly reflected lymphoma, not autoimmunity.

TRB was amplified from about 260 ng of peripheral blood genomic DNA per sample. The CDR3 totals 15 residues. CDR1 MNHEY and CDR2 SMNVEV come from the germline V gene (reference sequence). TRB was amplified by touch-down multiplex PCR, primer pools A and B combined. From its re-call of the multiplex PCR reads, TCRdb lists each CDR3 protein once, without DNA. The sample has around 7,500 distinct CDR3 sequences. Points on this clonotype: Its target is not known.

In addition, the sample was reused for a study of T cell repertoires in aging, cancer and after chemotherapy. Per that study: Patients with chronic lymphocytic leukemia were sampled before and after fludarabine- or bendamustine-based chemotherapy. Median generation probability rose over the chemotherapy interval in each cancer cohort, suggesting rebound thymic output.

The sequencing sample was made of peripheral blood. This clonotype was obtained from a human donor with an autoimmune cytopenia or autoimmune hepatitis (not recorded which). The chain uses TRBV27 and TRBJ2-1; TCRdb lists TRBD2, though no DNA is available to test this call. The CDR3 here is CASSRRGGTYNEQFF.